The sequence of this TCR beta chain was determined in a study of cytomegalovirus exposure and HLA in healthy donors. About the study: A data release that came early held approximately 85 million unique TCRs from HLA-typed donors. General study points: Investigators reported 150 to 200 TCR beta chains as tied to cytomegalovirus. With later analysis, a missense DCLRE1C variant became linked to TCR beta V- and J-gene trimming.

About this clone: The target antigen is unknown.

PCR amplification relied on 60 Vbeta primers (plus 13 Jbeta primers). TCRdb's table, derived via immunoSEQ multiplex PCR, lists solely in-frame clones and lacks some. The table has 100,000 to 150,000 clones, 74% seen once; the top ten hold approximately 3.9%. This clonotype was obtained from a woman between 45 and 60 years old in good health and CMV-seropositive. Sequences were obtained from PBMCs.

In DNA form, the CDR3 reads TGTGCCAGCAGCCAAGAGTATAGCTACGTACTTGAAGCCACAGATACGCAGTATTTT. It yields the protein CASSQEYSYVLEATDTQYF. This chain connects TRBV4-2 to TRBJ2-3, with no clear D. V was cut by 0 bases and J by 2 bases, with 21 bases left in between. Per germline, CDR1 LGHNA and CDR2 YNFKEQ. The CDR3 spans 19 residues.